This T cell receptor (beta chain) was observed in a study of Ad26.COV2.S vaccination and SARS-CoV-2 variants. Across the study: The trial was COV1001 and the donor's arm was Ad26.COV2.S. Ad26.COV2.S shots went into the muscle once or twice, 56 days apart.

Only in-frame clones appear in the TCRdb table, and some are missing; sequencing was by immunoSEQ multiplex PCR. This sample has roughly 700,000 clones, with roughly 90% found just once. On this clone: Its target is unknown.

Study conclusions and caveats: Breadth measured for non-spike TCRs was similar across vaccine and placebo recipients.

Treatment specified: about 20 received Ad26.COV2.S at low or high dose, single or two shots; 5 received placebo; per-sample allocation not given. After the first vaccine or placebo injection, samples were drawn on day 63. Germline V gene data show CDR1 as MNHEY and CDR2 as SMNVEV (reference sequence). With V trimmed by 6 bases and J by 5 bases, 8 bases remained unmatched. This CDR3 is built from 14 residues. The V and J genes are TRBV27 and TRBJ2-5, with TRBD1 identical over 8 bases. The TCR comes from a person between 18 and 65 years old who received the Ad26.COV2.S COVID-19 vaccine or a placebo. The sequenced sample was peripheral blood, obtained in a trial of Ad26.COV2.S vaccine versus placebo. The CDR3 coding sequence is TGTGCCAGCAGCTCAGGACAGGGCGTGGAGACCCAGTACTTC. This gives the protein CASSSGQGVETQYF.